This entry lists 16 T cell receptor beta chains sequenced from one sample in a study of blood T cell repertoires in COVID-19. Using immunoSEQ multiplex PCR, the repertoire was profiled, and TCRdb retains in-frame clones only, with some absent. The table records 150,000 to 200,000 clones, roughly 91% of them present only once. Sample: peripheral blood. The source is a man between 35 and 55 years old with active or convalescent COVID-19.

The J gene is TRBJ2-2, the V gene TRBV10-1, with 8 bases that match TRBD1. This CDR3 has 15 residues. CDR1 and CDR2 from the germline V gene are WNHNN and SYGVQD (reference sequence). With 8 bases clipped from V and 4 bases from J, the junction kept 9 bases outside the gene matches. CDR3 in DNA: TGCGCCAGCCCCGTCCAGGGGGCCGGCACCGGGGAGCTGTTTTTT. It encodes CASPVQGAGTGELFF.

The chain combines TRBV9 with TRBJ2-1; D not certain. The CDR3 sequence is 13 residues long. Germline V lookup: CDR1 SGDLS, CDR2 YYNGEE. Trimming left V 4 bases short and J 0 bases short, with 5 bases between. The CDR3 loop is CASSSHSYNEQFF. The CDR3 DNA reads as TGTGCCAGCAGCTCCCACTCCTACAATGAGCAGTTCTTC.

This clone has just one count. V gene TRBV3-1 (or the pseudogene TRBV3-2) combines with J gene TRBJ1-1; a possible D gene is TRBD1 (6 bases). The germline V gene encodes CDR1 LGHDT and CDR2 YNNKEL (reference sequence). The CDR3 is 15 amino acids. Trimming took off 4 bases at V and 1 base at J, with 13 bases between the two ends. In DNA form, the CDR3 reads TGTGCCAGCAGCCCTACGGGACACCCGAACACTGAAGCTTTCTTT. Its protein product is CASSPTGHPNTEAFF.

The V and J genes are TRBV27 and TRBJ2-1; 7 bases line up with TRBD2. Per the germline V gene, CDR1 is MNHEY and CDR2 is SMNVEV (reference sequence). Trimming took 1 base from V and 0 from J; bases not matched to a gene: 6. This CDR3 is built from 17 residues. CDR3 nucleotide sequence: TGTGCCAGCAGTTTATGGGCTAGCGGAACCTCCTACAATGAGCAGTTCTTC. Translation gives CASSLWASGTSYNEQFF.

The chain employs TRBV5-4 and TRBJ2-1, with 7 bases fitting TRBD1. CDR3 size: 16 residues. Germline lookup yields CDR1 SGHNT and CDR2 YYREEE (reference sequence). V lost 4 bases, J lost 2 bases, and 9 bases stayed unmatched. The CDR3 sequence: CASSPETGRAYNEQFF. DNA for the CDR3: TGTGCCAGCAGCCCGGAGACAGGGCGGGCCTACAATGAGCAGTTCTTC.

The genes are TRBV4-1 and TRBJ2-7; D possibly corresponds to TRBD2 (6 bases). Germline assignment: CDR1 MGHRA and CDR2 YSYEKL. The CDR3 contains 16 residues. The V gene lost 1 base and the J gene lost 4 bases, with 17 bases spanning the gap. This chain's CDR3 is CASSQGRDPFLYEQYF. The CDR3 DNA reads TGCGCCAGCAGCCAAGGGCGGGATCCCTTCCTTTACGAGCAGTACTTC.

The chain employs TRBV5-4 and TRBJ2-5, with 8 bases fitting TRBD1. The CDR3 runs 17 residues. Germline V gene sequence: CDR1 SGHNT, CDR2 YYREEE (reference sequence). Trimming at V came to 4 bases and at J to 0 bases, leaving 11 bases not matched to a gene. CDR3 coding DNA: TGTGCCAGCAGCCCATACTGGACAGGGTCTTACCAAGAGACCCAGTACTTC. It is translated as CASSPYWTGSYQETQYF.

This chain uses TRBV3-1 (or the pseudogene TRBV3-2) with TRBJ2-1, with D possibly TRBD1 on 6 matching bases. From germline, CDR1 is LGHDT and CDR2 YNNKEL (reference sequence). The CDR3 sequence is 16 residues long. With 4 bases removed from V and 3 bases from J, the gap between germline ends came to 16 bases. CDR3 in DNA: TGTGCCAGCAGCCCCCATGGAGCCAGGGGCTACAATGAGCAGTTCTTC. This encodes CASSPHGARGYNEQFF.

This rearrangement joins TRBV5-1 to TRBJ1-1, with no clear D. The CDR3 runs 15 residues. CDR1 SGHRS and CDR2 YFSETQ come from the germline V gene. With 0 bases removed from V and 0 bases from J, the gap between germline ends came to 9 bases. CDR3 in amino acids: CASSLVDNMNTEAFF. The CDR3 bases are TGCGCCAGCAGCTTGGTCGACAACATGAACACTGAAGCTTTCTTT.

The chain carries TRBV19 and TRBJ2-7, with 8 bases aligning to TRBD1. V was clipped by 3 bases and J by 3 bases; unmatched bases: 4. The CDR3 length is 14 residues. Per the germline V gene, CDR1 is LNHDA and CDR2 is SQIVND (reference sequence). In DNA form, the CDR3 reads TGTGCCAGTAGTATGCACAGGGGGTTCTACGAGCAGTACTTC. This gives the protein CASSMHRGFYEQYF.

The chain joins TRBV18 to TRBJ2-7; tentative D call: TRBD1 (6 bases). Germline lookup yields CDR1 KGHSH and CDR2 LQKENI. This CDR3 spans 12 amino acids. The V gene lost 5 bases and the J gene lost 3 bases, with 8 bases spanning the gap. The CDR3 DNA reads TGTGCCAGCTCAACAGGGATCTACGAGCAGTACTTC. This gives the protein CASSTGIYEQYF.

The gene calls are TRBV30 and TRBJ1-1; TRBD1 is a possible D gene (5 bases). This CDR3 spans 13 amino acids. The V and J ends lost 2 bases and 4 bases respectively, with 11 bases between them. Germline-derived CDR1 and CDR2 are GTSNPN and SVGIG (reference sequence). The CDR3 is CAWSTGGGTEAFF. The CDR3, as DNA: TGTGCCTGGAGTACCGGGGGGGGCACTGAAGCTTTCTTT.

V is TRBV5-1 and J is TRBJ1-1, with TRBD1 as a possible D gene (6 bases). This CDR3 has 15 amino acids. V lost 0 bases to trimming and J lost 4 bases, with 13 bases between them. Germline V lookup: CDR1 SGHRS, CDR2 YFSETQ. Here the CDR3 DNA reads TGCGCCAGCAGCTTGGAAGGGGGTTTGGGCACTGAAGCTTTCTTT. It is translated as CASSLEGGLGTEAFF. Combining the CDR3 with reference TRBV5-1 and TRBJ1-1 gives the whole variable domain KAGVTQTPRYLIKTRGQQVTLSCSPISGHRSVSWYQQTPGQGLQFLFEYFSETQRNKGNFPGRFSGRQFSNSRSEMNVSTLELGDSALYLCASSLEGGLGTEAFFGQGTRLTVV.

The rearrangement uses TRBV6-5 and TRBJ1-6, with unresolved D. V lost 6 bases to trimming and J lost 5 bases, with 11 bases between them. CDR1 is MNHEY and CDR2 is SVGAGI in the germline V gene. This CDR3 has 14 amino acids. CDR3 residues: CASRLKTDNSPLHF. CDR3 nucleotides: TGTGCCAGCAGACTCAAAACCGATAATTCACCCCTCCACTTT.

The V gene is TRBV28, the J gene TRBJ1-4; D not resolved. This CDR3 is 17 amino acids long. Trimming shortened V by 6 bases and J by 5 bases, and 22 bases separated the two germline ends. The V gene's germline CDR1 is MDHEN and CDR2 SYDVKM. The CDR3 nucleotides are TGTGCCAGCAGGCCACGTGTCCGCGGGTTGCTGAATGAAAAACTGTTTTTT. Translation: CASRPRVRGLLNEKLFF.

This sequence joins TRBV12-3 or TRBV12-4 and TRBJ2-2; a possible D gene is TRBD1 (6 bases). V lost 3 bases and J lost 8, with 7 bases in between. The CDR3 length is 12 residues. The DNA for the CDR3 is TGTGCCAGCAGTTTCGGACAGGGGGAGCTGTTTTTT. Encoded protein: CASSFGQGELFF.